The clone carrying this TCR beta chain was recorded many times. The data are from a study of T cells in Graves' hyperthyroidism and ophthalmopathy. In the study overall: Peripheral blood was drawn at first diagnosis, prior to all treatment.

Newly diagnosed hyperthyroidism, duration under 2 months, in patients aged 18 to 65. It was uncontrolled infection, other autoimmune disease, pregnancy or lactation that excluded patients. RNA transcripts gave rise to amplified TCR beta CDR3 regions. When the TCR CDR3 underwent first-round RT-PCR, the HTBI primer set was used. MiXCR, run by TCRdb on the multiplex PCR reads, gives a single entry per CDR3 protein. The top ten hold less than 4.5% of the sample, which has fewer than 700,000 distinct CDR3 sequences, around 16% seen once. V shed 3 bases, J shed 8 bases, and the junction held 9 bases outside the gene matches. The germline gives CDR1 KGHSH, CDR2 LQKENI. This CDR3 is 17 amino acids long.

This receptor was taken from a young woman with Graves' hyperthyroidism. This chain joins TRBV18 and TRBJ2-1, with TRBD2 matching over 14 bases. Sequenced sample: blood. The CDR3 loop reads CASSPQGLAGVEDEQFF. The CDR3 bases are TGTGCCAGCTCACCTCAGGGACTAGCGGGAGTGGAGGATGAGCAGTTCTTC.